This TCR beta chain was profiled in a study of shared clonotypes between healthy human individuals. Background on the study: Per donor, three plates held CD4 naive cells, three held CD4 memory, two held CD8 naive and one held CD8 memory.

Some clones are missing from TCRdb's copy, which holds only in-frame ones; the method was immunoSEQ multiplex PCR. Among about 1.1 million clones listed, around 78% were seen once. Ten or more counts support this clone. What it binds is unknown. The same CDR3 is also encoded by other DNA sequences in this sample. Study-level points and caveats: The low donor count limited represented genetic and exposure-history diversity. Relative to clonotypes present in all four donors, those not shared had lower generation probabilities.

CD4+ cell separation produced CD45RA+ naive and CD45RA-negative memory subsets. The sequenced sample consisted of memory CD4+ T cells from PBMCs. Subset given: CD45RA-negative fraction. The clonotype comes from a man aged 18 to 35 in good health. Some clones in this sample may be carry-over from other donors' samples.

CDR3 in DNA: TGCGCCAGCAGCCAGGCACAGGGTCCGGGGATCGGACCTGAAGCTTTCTTT. Amino acid sequence: CASSQAQGPGIGPEAFF. The V call is TRBV4-3, the J call TRBJ1-1; D perhaps matches TRBD1 (6 bases). Trimming cost V 3 bases and J 6 bases, with 23 bases left between them. Germline loops: CDR1 LGHNA, CDR2 YSLEER. The CDR3 covers 17 residues.